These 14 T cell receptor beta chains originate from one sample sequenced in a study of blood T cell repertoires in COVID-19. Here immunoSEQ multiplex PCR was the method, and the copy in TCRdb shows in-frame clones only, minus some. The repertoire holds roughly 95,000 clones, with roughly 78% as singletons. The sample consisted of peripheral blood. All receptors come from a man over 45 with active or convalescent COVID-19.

This chain's CDR3 is CASSLDGAGANVLTF. In nucleotides, the CDR3 is TGTGCCAGCAGCTTGGACGGGGCTGGGGCCAACGTCCTGACTTTC. The gene calls are TRBV5-5 and TRBJ2-6; TRBD2 is a possible D gene (5 bases). The CDR3 length is 15 residues. V lost 0 bases and J 2 bases, leaving 6 bases between the germline ends. Germline V gene sequence: CDR1 SGHKS, CDR2 YYEKEE (reference sequence).

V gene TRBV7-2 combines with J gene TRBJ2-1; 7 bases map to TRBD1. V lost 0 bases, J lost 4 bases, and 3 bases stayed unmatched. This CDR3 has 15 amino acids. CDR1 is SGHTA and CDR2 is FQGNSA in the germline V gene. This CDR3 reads CASSLAGTEYNEQFF. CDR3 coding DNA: TGTGCCAGCAGCTTAGCCGGGACAGAGTACAATGAGCAGTTCTTC.

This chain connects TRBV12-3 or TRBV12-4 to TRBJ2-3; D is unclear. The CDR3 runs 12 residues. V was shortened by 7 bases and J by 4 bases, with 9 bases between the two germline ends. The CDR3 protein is CASTTAADTQYF. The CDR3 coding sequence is TGTGCCAGCACTACGGCGGCAGATACGCAGTATTTT.

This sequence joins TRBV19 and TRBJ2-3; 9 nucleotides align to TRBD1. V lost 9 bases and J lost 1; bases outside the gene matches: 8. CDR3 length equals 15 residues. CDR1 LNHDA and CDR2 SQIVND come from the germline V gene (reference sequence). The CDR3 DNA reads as TGTGCCAGCAACAGACAGGGGGAAGGCACAGATACGCAGTATTTT. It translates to CASNRQGEGTDTQYF.

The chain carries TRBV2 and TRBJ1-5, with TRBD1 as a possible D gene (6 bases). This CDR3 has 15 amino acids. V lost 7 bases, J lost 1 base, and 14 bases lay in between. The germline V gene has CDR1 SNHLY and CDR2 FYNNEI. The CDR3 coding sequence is TGTGCCAGCAAGGGTCAACAGGGAAGCAATCAGCCCCAGCATTTT. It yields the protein CASKGQQGSNQPQHF.

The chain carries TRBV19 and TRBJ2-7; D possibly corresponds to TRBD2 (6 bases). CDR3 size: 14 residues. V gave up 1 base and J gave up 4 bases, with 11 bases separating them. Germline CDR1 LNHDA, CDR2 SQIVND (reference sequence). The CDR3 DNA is TGTGCCAGTAGTATAGGCGGGAACGCATACGAGCAGTACTTC. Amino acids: CASSIGGNAYEQYF.

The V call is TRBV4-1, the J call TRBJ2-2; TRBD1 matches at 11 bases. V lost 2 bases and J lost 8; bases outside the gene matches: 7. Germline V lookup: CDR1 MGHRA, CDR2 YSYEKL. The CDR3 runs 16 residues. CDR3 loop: CASSQSGQGAVGELFF. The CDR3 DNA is TGCGCCAGCAGCCAATCCGGACAGGGGGCAGTGGGGGAGCTGTTTTTT.

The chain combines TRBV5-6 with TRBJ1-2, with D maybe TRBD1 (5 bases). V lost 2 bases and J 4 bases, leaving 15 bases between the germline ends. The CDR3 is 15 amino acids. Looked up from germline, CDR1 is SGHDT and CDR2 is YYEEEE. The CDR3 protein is CASSLGGASSYGYTF. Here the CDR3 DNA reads TGTGCCAGCAGCTTAGGAGGGGCGTCGAGCTATGGCTACACCTTC.

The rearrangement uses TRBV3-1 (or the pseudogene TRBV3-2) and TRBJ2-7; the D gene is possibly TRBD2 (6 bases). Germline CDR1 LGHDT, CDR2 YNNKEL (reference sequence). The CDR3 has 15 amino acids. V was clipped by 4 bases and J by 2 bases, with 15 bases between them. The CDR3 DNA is TGTGCCAGCAGCCCCTCCGGGGGAGCAGCCTACGAGCAGTACTTC. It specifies CASSPSGGAAYEQYF.

The CDR3 is CASSLGAENYGYTF. In DNA form, the CDR3 reads TGTGCCAGCAGTTTAGGGGCCGAGAACTATGGCTACACCTTC. The rearrangement links TRBV28 to TRBJ1-2, with a possible D match to TRBD1 (5 bases). V was clipped by 2 bases and J by 2 bases, with 9 bases between them. Germline CDR1 is MDHEN and CDR2 is SYDVKM. This CDR3 has 14 amino acids.

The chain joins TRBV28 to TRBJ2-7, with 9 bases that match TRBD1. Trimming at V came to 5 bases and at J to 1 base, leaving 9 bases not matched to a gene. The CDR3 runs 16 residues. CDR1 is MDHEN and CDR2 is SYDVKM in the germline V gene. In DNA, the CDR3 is TGTGCCAGCAGTCTACCGGGACAGGGCCTATCCTACGAGCAGTACTTC. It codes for CASSLPGQGLSYEQYF.

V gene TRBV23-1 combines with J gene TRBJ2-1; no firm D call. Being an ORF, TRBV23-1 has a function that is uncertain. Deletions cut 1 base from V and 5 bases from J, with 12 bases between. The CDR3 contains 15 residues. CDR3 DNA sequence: TGCGCCAGCAGTCAATTGCTTTACAAGAACAATGAGCAGTTCTTC. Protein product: CASSQLLYKNNEQFF.

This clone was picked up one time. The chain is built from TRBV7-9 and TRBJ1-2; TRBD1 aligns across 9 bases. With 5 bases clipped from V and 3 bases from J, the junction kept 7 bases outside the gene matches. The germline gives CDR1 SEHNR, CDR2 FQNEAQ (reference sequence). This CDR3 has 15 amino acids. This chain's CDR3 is CASSETRTGDYGYTF. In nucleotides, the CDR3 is TGTGCCAGCAGCGAAACCCGGACAGGGGACTATGGCTACACCTTC.

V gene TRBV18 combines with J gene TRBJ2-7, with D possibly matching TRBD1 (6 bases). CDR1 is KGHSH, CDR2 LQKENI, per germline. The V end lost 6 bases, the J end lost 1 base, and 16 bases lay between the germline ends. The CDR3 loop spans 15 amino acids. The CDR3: CASSPTGKGSYEQYF. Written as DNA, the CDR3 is TGTGCCAGCTCGCCTACAGGGAAGGGGTCCTACGAGCAGTACTTC.